The clone carrying this TCR beta chain was observed once. J gave up 7 bases and V 2 bases, and 7 bases lay outside the gene matches. CDR1 and CDR2 from the germline V gene are MGHDK and SYGVNS. The CDR3 contains 14 residues. Only in-frame clones appear in the TCRdb table, and some are missing; sequencing was by immunoSEQ multiplex PCR. The sample shows roughly 120,000 clones, about 82% of them seen only once. This specimen comes from a study of blood T cell repertoires in COVID-19. Across the whole study: Samples representing acute and convalescent COVID-19 were sourced from the United States, Italy and Spain. PBMCs, B-cell-depleted T cells, or T cells provided the cDNA or gDNA that made up the material.

The chain employs TRBV25-1 and TRBJ1-2; TRBD1 matches 7 bases. Sequencing was performed on peripheral blood. The receptor was isolated from a human donor in a cohort sampled during active COVID-19. The CDR3 bases are TGTGCCAGCAGTGAAACGACAGGGCTGCGTGGCTACACCTTC. It specifies CASSETTGLRGYTF.